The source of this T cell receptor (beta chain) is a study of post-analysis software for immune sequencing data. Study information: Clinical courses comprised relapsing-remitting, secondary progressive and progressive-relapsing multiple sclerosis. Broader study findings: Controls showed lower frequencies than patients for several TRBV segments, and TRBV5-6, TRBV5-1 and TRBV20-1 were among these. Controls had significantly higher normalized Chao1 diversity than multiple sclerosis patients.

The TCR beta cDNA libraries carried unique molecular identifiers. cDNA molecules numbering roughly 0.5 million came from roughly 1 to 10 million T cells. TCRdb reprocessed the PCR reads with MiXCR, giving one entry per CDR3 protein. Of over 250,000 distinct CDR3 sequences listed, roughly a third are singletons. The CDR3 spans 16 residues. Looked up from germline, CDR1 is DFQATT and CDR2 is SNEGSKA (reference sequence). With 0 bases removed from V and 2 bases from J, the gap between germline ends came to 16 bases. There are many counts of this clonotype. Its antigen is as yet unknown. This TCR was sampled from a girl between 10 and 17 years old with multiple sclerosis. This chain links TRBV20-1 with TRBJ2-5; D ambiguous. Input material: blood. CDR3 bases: TGCAGTGCTAGAGATTTGCCCGCCATGGGACAAGAGACCCAGTACTTC. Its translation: CSARDLPAMGQETQYF.